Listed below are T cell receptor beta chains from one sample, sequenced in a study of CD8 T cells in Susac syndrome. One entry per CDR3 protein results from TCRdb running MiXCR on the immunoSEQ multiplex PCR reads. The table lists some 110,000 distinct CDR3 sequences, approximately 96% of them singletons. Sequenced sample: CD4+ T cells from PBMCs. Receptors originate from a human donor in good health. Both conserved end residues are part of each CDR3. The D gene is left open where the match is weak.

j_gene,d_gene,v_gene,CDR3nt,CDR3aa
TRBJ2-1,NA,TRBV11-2,TGTGCCAGCAGCTTAGCCCAGAGCTCCTACAATGAGCAGTTCTTC,CASSLAQSSYNEQFF
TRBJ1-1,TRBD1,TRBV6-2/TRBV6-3,TGTGCCAGCAGAGGACAGGGGGCGGTGAACACTGAAGCTTTCTTT,CASRGQGAVNTEAFF
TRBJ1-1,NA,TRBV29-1,TGCAGCGTTTGGCAACGGAACACTGAAGCTTTCTTT,CSVWQRNTEAFF
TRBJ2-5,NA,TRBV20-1,TGCAGTCCCAGAGGATCTCAAGAGACCCAGTACTTC,CSPRGSQETQYF
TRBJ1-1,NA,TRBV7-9,TGTGCCAGCAGCTTAGGCCTCGGTACTGAAGCTTTCTTT,CASSLGLGTEAFF
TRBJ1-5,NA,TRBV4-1,TGCGCCAGCAGCCAAGAAGGGAGGGCGAGCAATCAGCCCCAGCATTTT,CASSQEGRASNQPQHF
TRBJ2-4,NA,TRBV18,TGTGCCAGCTCACCGAGGCCTCTGGGGTCCAAAAACATTCAGTACTTC,CASSPRPLGSKNIQYF
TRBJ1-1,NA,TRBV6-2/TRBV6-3,TGTGCCAGCGGGGAGGGGAACACTGAAGCTTTCTTT,CASGEGNTEAFF
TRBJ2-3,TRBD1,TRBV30,TGTGCCTGGAGTAAAGGACTGGGACAGGGAGTAGATACGCAGTATTTT,CAWSKGLGQGVDTQYF
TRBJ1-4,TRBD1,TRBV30,TGTGCCTGGACCTTAACAGGGGCACCCAATGAAAAACTGTTTTTT,CAWTLTGAPNEKLFF
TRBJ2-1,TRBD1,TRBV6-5,TGTGCCAGCAACGGACAGGCCCGCAATGAGCAGTTCTTC,CASNGQARNEQFF
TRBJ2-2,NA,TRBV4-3,TGCGCCAGCAGCCAAGAACTCCTACCCCCCGCTCTCGGTTCCGGGGAGCTGTTTTTT,CASSQELLPPALGSGELFF
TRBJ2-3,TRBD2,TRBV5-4,TGTGCCAGCAGCTTGGATGGGAGGCTAGCGGCTCTCACAGATACGCAGTATTTT,CASSLDGRLAALTDTQYF